The present TCR beta chain was sequenced within a study of blood T cell repertoires in COVID-19. Study background: Both acute and convalescent COVID-19 samples were obtained from the United States, Italy and Spain. In each case, the material was cDNA or gDNA derived from T cells, B-cell-depleted T cells, or PBMCs.

Produced via immunoSEQ multiplex PCR; TCRdb's table is partial and in-frame only. The sample lists 300,000 to 400,000 clones; around 89% were seen once. One Seattle source followed patients from active infection through their disease course. The source is a woman in her thirties with COVID-19, enrolled during active disease. Sequencing used peripheral blood.

This CDR3 is CASSSGQIVNGYTF. In DNA, the CDR3 is TGTGCCAGCAGTTCTGGACAGATCGTGAATGGCTACACCTTC. The J gene is TRBJ1-2, the V gene TRBV28, with D possibly TRBD1 on 6 matching bases. The germline CDR1 and CDR2 sequences are MDHEN and SYDVKM. This CDR3 contains 14 residues. V gave up 4 bases and J gave up 6 bases, with 15 bases separating them.